This T cell receptor (beta chain) was sequenced for a study of T cells after yellow fever vaccination. Points from the study as a whole: Reappearance after the booster was seen for most primary-vaccination clones, at 96% CD4 and 80% to 90% CD8. Secondary responses were weaker yet peaked faster, day 5 versus 15.

Germline V gene lookup returns CDR1 SGHTA and CDR2 FQGNSA. The CDR3 loop spans 15 amino acids. The V and J ends lost 5 bases and 5 bases, in that order; junction bases with no gene match: 8. TCRdb reanalysed the 5' RACE reads using MiXCR and keeps one entry per CDR3 protein. The sample records about 320,000 distinct CDR3 sequences, 3.5% to 4.5% being singletons. This clonotype has ten or more counts. Its antigen is as yet unknown. The rearrangement joins TRBV7-2 to TRBJ1-5, with 8 bases matching TRBD1. The sequence was collected from a young man who received the YFV17D yellow fever vaccine. The sequences come from PBMCs, collected 15 days after the yellow fever booster vaccination. As DNA, the CDR3 is TGTGCCAGCAGCCCGGACAGGGTCAACGATCAGCCCCAGCATTTT. Residues: CASSPDRVNDQPQHF.